There are a few counts of the clone carrying this TCR beta chain. Its specificity is not known. TCRdb re-derived calls from the reads in MiXCR, one entry per CDR3 protein. This table holds around 900,000 distinct CDR3 sequences, roughly 31% found once. This CDR3 comprises 18 residues. Germline V lookup: CDR1 SGHDN, CDR2 FVKESK. V dropped 1 base and J dropped 0; count of bases not matched to a gene: 8. This sample stems from a study of T cell repertoires in cytomegalovirus infection. On the study more broadly: CMV epitopes that were recently identified and HLA-C-restricted were used alongside well-studied HLA-B-restricted ones. Evidence of both CMV infection and a matching HLA type came from public TCR beta signatures. Study-wide results and limits: Totalled public TCR beta family frequency picked out people who carried CMV plus the relevant HLA.

The chain is built from TRBV14 and TRBJ2-1; 8 bases agree with TRBD2. The TCR originated in a human donor in good health (CMV status not recorded). Some clones in this sample may be carry-over from other donors' samples. This specimen was cultured CD8+ T cells from PBMCs, taken from culture after CMV antigen stimulation. The CDR3 spells CASSQGWPGTSSYNEQFF. The CDR3 region has the DNA TGTGCCAGCAGCCAAGGATGGCCGGGGACTAGCTCCTACAATGAGCAGTTCTTC.